The 8 T cell receptor beta chains below come from one sample, sequenced in a study of glioma-infiltrating T cells. The iRepertoire nested amplicon-rescue multiplex PCR amplified TCR alpha and beta CDR3s from RNA. Using its own MiXCR run on the multiplex PCR reads, TCRdb lists one record per CDR3 protein. The data contain fewer than 90,000 distinct CDR3 sequences, 23% of them seen just once; the ten biggest clones take up over 5.5%. The sample comprised glioma tissue, nonneoplastic brain tissue, or PBMCs (not recorded which). All receptors come from a human donor with low-grade glioma or glioblastoma, undergoing nonglioma brain surgery, or in good health (not recorded which).

The table lists this clonotype with many counts. The CDR3 sequence: CASSDSGLLNEQFF. The CDR3 coding sequence is TGTGCCAGCAGTGATAGCGGACTATTGAATGAGCAGTTCTTC. J is TRBJ2-1 and V is TRBV6-1, with D possibly being TRBD2 (6 bases). The CDR3 loop spans 14 amino acids. V dropped 3 bases and J dropped 7 bases, with 13 bases sitting between them. Per the germline V gene, CDR1 is MNHNS and CDR2 is SASEGT.

CDR3 amino acids: CASSYRGAGAQETQYF. The CDR3 DNA follows: TGTGCCAGCAGTTATCGGGGAGCGGGAGCTCAAGAGACCCAGTACTTC. The genes are TRBV6-1 and TRBJ2-5, with TRBD2 matching over 8 bases. V dropped 5 bases and J dropped 2; count of bases not matched to a gene: 10. Germline V gene lookup returns CDR1 MNHNS and CDR2 SASEGT. The CDR3 contains 16 residues.

This clonotype was seen at least ten times. The chain couples TRBV20-1 to TRBJ2-7, with 8 bases identical to TRBD1. Germline V CDR1 and CDR2: DFQATT, SNEGSKA (reference sequence). This CDR3 contains 14 residues. The junction had 9 bases not matched to a gene; V was cut back by 6 bases and J by 2 bases. CDR3 DNA sequence: TGCAGTGCCCCGGACAGGGCAGGGACCTACGAGCAGTACTTC. Protein: CSAPDRAGTYEQYF.

This clonotype was detected many times. The rearrangement links TRBV3-1 to TRBJ2-1, with TRBD2 identical over 8 bases. V shed 2 bases, J shed 9 bases, and the junction held 9 bases outside the gene matches. From germline, CDR1 is LGHDT and CDR2 YNNKEL (reference sequence). This CDR3 is built from 15 residues. CDR3 sequence (DNA): TGTGCCAGCAGCCAACCCGCCGGGGGGGGAAGTGAGCAGTTCTTC. This sequence encodes CASSQPAGGGSEQFF.

This clonotype has a count of ten or more. The chain carries TRBV10-2 and TRBJ1-2; the D gene is possibly TRBD1 (5 bases). CDR3 size: 15 residues. Germline loops: CDR1 WSHSY, CDR2 SAAADI. V was clipped by 2 bases and J by 4 bases, with 14 bases between them. CDR3 loop: CASSEKGRVAYGYTF. The CDR3 DNA follows: TGCGCCAGCAGTGAGAAAGGCAGGGTGGCCTATGGCTACACCTTC.

Many counts were recorded for this clonotype. The CDR3 nucleotides read TGTGCCAGCAGTTACGGGACAGCATCCTACGAGCAGTACTTC. Its translation: CASSYGTASYEQYF. This chain joins TRBV6-6 and TRBJ2-7; 7 nucleotides line up with TRBD1. Germline CDR1 MNHNY, CDR2 SVGAGI (reference sequence). The CDR3 spans 14 residues. The V gene end was trimmed by 2 bases and the J gene end by 1 base; junction bases not matched to a gene: 2.

This clonotype was picked up many times. DNA of the CDR3: TGTGCCAGCAGCCGATACTTTGGTAACCGCACAGATACGCAGTATTTT. Residues: CASSRYFGNRTDTQYF. The V and J genes are TRBV7-7 and TRBJ2-3; D gene unclear. Trimming stripped 5 bases from V and 1 base from J, with 16 bases between. The CDR3 is 16 amino acids. CDR1 SSHAT and CDR2 FNYEAQ come from the germline V gene (reference sequence).

This clonotype was counted at least ten times. The genes are TRBV7-9 and TRBJ2-7; D is unresolved. Germline V lookup: CDR1 SEHNR, CDR2 FQNEAQ (reference sequence). This CDR3 spans 13 amino acids. The V and J ends lost 4 bases and 3 bases respectively, with 10 bases between them. As DNA, the CDR3 is TGTGCCAGCAGCTCAGGACGGAACTACGAGCAGTACTTC. This translates into CASSSGRNYEQYF.